These 21 T cell receptor beta chains share one sample of origin, sequenced in a study of spatial heterogeneity in lung cancer (dated by TCRdb to the late 2010s). What this sample's time point label stands for: sample taken at primary tumor resection. Without any cell sorting, TCR sequencing was performed on whole RNA extracted either from tumor and nontumor lung tissue or from cryopreserved PBMC samples. The library was obtained by 5' RACE. The instrument given in TCRdb is NextSeq 500. TCRdb's own reprocessing of the public reads used fastp at Q25 and MiXCR and kept productive beta chains. A single entry per CDR3 protein holds the most common genes and DNA from its merged rows. In all, the sample holds 90,000 or so distinct CDR3 sequences, and approximately 8.2% of those were seen once. 6.9% of the sample comes from the top ten. The sequencing here drew on PBMCs, taken at surgery. Source of these receptors: a male donor with early-stage non-small cell lung cancer.

This clonotype was observed at least ten times. The chain combines TRBV5-1 with TRBJ2-5; D remains ambiguous. V was pared by 1 base and J by 5 bases, with 12 bases between. From germline, CDR1 is SGHRS and CDR2 YFSETQ. This CDR3 is built from 14 residues. The CDR3 here is CASSLQGLGETQYF. The DNA of the CDR3 is TGCGCCAGCAGCTTGCAAGGCCTCGGGGAGACCCAGTACTTC.

The chain links TRBV10-1 to TRBJ1-2, with 7 bases identical to TRBD1. CDR1 is WNHNN and CDR2 is SYGVQD in the germline V gene (reference sequence). The CDR3 has 14 residues. V trimming: 8 bases; J trimming: 3 bases; junction bases outside the gene matches: 9. The CDR3 loop reads CASRRTGPDYGYTF. As DNA, the CDR3 is TGCGCCAGCCGCCGGACAGGTCCGGACTATGGCTACACCTTC.

In its sample, this clonotype was seen a few times. The V gene is TRBV3-1, the J gene TRBJ1-5; D may be TRBD1 (6 bases). Trimming took off 3 bases at V and 4 bases at J, with 13 bases between the two ends. CDR1 and CDR2 (germline): LGHDT, YNNKEL (reference sequence). CDR3 size: 15 residues. CDR3 sequence (DNA): TGTGCCAGCAGCCAGGGGTCGGGACAAAATCAGCCCCAGCATTTT. Translation gives CASSQGSGQNQPQHF.

This clonotype was observed at least ten times. The J gene is TRBJ1-6, the V gene TRBV18; unclear D gene. The CDR3 runs 17 residues. Germline V gene lookup returns CDR1 KGHSH and CDR2 LQKENI. V was shortened by 1 base and J by 3 bases, with 13 bases between the two germline ends. Here the CDR3 DNA reads TGTGCCAGCTCACCACTTGGGCCTAATGGCTATAATTCACCCCTCCACTTT. Residues: CASSPLGPNGYNSPLHF. Full variable domain (outside the CDR3, taken from reference TRBV18 and TRBJ1-6): NAGVMQNPRHLVRRRGQEARLRCSPMKGHSHVYWYRQLPEEGLKFMVYLQKENIIDESGMPKERFSAEFPKEGPSILRIQQVVRGDSAAYFCASSPLGPNGYNSPLHFGNGTRLTVT.

This clonotype was counted ten times or more. The chain joins TRBV20-1 to TRBJ2-5; TRBD2 agrees at 8 bases. Germline V gene lookup returns CDR1 DFQATT and CDR2 SNEGSKA (reference sequence). The J segment lost 5 bases and the V segment lost 6 bases, leaving 8 bases of the junction unmatched. This CDR3 region has 13 residues. CDR3 in DNA: TGCAGTGCGATCGGGGGGGCCAGTGAGACCCAGTACTTC. As protein: CSAIGGASETQYF.

Only a few counts were recorded for this clonotype. V gene TRBV7-9 combines with J gene TRBJ2-3; D may correspond to TRBD1 or TRBD2 (5 bases each). The CDR3 loop spans 15 amino acids. The V gene's germline CDR1 is SEHNR and CDR2 FQNEAQ (reference sequence). V lost 1 base and J lost 0, with 8 bases in between. CDR3 sequence reads: CASSLEGTSTDTQYF. CDR3 DNA: TGTGCCAGCAGCTTAGAAGGGACCAGCACAGATACGCAGTATTTT.

This clonotype was detected ten times or more. The CDR3 DNA sequence: TGCAGTGCTATATACCGGGACATCCATAGCAATCAGCCCCAGCATTTT. Amino acids: CSAIYRDIHSNQPQHF. The chain is built from TRBV20-1 and TRBJ1-5; D is perhaps TRBD1 (6 bases). The CDR3 length is 16 residues. Trimming shortened V by 4 bases and J by 0 bases, and 16 bases separated the two germline ends. Germline V gene sequence: CDR1 DFQATT, CDR2 SNEGSKA (reference sequence).

The sample holds many counts of this clonotype. The gene calls are TRBV7-2 and TRBJ2-6, with a tentative D call TRBD1 (5 bases). Germline V CDR1 and CDR2: SGHTA, FQGNSA. Trimming took 5 bases from V and 2 from J, leaving 10 bases between them. The CDR3 consists of 15 residues. The DNA for the CDR3 is TGTGCCAGCAGCCTGGGGCTGCCTGGGGCCAACGTCCTGACTTTC. This encodes CASSLGLPGANVLTF.

This clonotype was found a few times. This chain uses TRBV4-2 with TRBJ2-7, with D tentatively TRBD1 (6 bases). V was shortened by 0 bases and J by 3 bases, with 12 bases between the two germline ends. This CDR3 is 15 amino acids long. Germline CDR1 LGHNA, CDR2 YNFKEQ. The CDR3 nucleotides are TGTGCCAGCAGCCAAGACAGGGGCAGTCTCTACGAGCAGTACTTC. Encoded protein: CASSQDRGSLYEQYF.

The chain employs TRBV11-2 and TRBJ2-3; D remains unclear. The V gene lost 0 bases and the J gene lost 9 bases, with 4 bases spanning the gap. The CDR3 contains 11 residues. The germline V gene has CDR1 SGHAT and CDR2 FQNNGV. CDR3 nucleotide sequence: TGTGCCAGCAGCTTAGAGGGGACGCAGTATTTT. Translating gives CASSLEGTQYF. The entire variable domain, with the rest obtained from reference TRBV11-2 and TRBJ2-3, is as follows: EAGVAQSPRYKIIEKRQSVAFWCNPISGHATLYWYQQILGQGPKLLIQFQNNGVVDDSQLPKDRFSAERLKGVDSTLKIQPAKLEDSAVYLCASSLEGTQYFGPGTRLTVL.

V is TRBV13 and J is TRBJ2-5, with D possibly matching TRBD2 (5 bases). The V and J ends lost 3 bases and 0 bases respectively, with 5 bases between them. Germline V lookup: CDR1 PRHDT, CDR2 FYEKMQ (reference sequence). CDR3 length equals 13 residues. For the CDR3, the DNA is TGTGCCAGCAGCTTCGGGAACCAAGAGACCCAGTACTTC. Encoded protein: CASSFGNQETQYF.

This clonotype turned up a few times. The chain recombines TRBV9 with TRBJ2-1; 8 bases align to TRBD1. With 0 bases clipped from V and 4 bases from J, the junction kept 6 bases outside the gene matches. Germline V gene sequence: CDR1 SGDLS, CDR2 YYNGEE. The CDR3 runs 16 residues. CDR3 in DNA: TGTGCCAGCAGCGTAGCAGGCCAGGGGGCTTACAATGAGCAGTTCTTC. This codes for CASSVAGQGAYNEQFF. The variable domain in full, with the rest retrieved from reference TRBV9 and TRBJ2-1, is DSGVTQTPKHLITATGQRVTLRCSPRSGDLSVYWYQQSLDQGLQFLIQYYNGEERAKGNILERFSAQQFPDLHSELNLSSLELGDSALYFCASSVAGQGAYNEQFFGPGTRLTVL.

In its sample, this clonotype was seen many times. V usage is TRBV5-1 and J usage is TRBJ2-3; D is ambiguous. There are 14 residues in the CDR3. Germline CDR1 and CDR2: SGHRS and YFSETQ. Trimming shortened V by 2 bases and J by 0 bases, and 7 bases separated the two germline ends. The CDR3 DNA follows: TGCGCCAGCAGCTTTTCCTCGAGCACAGATACGCAGTATTTT. Encoded protein: CASSFSSSTDTQYF.

This clonotype was detected only a few times. The chain links TRBV27 to TRBJ1-4; 10 bases line up with TRBD1. The CDR3 consists of 12 residues. V was pared by 6 bases and J by 10 bases, with 2 bases of the junction left unmatched. Germline V gene sequence: CDR1 MNHEY, CDR2 SMNVEV (reference sequence). CDR3 loop: CASRDRGRKLFF. CDR3 sequence (DNA): TGTGCCAGCAGGGACAGGGGGAGAAAACTGTTTTTT.

The chain has TRBV7-9 and TRBJ1-1, with D perhaps TRBD1 (5 bases). V lost 3 bases and J lost 4, with 9 bases in between. Germline V lookup: CDR1 SEHNR, CDR2 FQNEAQ (reference sequence). The CDR3 spans 13 residues. CDR3 sequence reads: CASSFQGGTEAFF. The CDR3 bases are TGTGCCAGCAGCTTCCAGGGAGGCACTGAAGCTTTCTTT.

The genes are TRBV29-1 and TRBJ1-1; D gene unclear. This CDR3 comprises 11 residues. CDR1 SQVTM and CDR2 ANQGSEA come from the germline V gene. Between the trimmed V and J ends, which lost 4 bases and 3 bases, there was a span of 6 bases. DNA for the CDR3: TGCAGCGTTGGCTCTGACACTGAAGCTTTCTTT. It specifies CSVGSDTEAFF.

With respect to this clonotype: A much larger clone lies one base from this, so it may be a read error. The genes are TRBV5-1 and TRBJ2-6; the D gene is possibly TRBD2 (5 bases). CDR1 SGHRS and CDR2 YFSETQ come from the germline V gene. Trimming cost V 0 bases and J 0 bases, with 7 bases left between them. This CDR3 comprises 16 residues. CDR3 in DNA: TGCGCCAGCAGCTTGGCGGGGAGCTCTGGGGCCAACGTCCTGACTTTC. Protein: CASSLAGSSGANVLTF. The variable domain in full, with the rest retrieved from reference TRBV5-1 and TRBJ2-6, is KAGVTQTPRYLIKTRGQQVTLSCSPISGHRSVSWYQQTPGQGLQFLFEYFSETQRNKGNFPGRFSGRQFSNSRSEMNVSTLELGDSALYLCASSLAGSSGANVLTFGAGSRLTVL.

This chain uses TRBV18 with TRBJ2-5; 7 positions agree with TRBD2. Germline V gives CDR1 KGHSH, CDR2 LQKENI. The CDR3 runs 14 residues. V shed 6 bases and J 3 bases; nucleotides not matched to a gene: 7. The CDR3 DNA reads as TGTGCCAGCTCCTATACAAGCGGGGAAGAGACCCAGTACTTC. It codes for CASSYTSGEETQYF. Filled out from reference TRBV18 and TRBJ2-5, the complete variable domain reads NAGVMQNPRHLVRRRGQEARLRCSPMKGHSHVYWYRQLPEEGLKFMVYLQKENIIDESGMPKERFSAEFPKEGPSILRIQQVVRGDSAAYFCASSYTSGEETQYFGPGTRLLVL.

This clonotype was recorded a few times. This sequence joins TRBV29-1 and TRBJ2-5, with 12 nucleotides matching TRBD2. The CDR3 is 15 residues long. The V and J ends lost 3 bases and 6 bases, in that order; junction bases with no gene match: 8. Germline CDR1 SQVTM, CDR2 ANQGSEA. DNA for the CDR3: TGCAGCGTTGATTCTAGCGGGGGGGCCGTAAAGACCCAGTACTTC. Its protein is CSVDSSGGAVKTQYF.

This clonotype was counted ten times or more. The genes are TRBV30 and TRBJ2-6; D unresolved. Trimming stripped 0 bases from V and 3 bases from J, with 12 bases between. In germline, CDR1 is GTSNPN, CDR2 SVGIG (reference sequence). There are 16 residues in the CDR3. The CDR3 nucleotides are TGTGCCTGGAGTGTAAAATTCGCCGGTGGGGCCAACGTCCTGACTTTC. Its translation is CAWSVKFAGGANVLTF.

At least ten counts were recorded for this clonotype. The rearrangement joins TRBV20-1 to TRBJ2-3, with D possibly TRBD1 on 6 matching bases. The V gene lost 3 bases and the J gene lost 4 bases, with 17 bases spanning the gap. This CDR3 has 15 residues. Germline values: CDR1 DFQATT, CDR2 SNEGSKA (reference sequence). Here the CDR3 DNA reads TGCAGTGCTAGGCTGCCGGGACGGACAGCAGATACGCAGTATTTT. This translates into CSARLPGRTADTQYF.